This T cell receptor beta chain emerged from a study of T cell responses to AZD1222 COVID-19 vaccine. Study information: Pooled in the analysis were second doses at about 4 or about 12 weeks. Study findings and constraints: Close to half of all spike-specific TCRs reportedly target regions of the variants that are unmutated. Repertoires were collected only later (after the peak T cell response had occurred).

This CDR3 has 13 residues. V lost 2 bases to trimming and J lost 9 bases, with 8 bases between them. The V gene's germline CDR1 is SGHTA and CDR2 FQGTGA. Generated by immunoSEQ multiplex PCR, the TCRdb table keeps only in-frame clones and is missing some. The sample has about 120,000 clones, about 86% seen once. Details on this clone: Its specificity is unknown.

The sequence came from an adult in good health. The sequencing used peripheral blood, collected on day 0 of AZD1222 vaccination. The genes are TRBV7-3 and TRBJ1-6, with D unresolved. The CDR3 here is CASSLGAGSPLHF. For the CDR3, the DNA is TGTGCCAGCAGCTTAGGAGCGGGTTCACCCCTCCACTTT.